The 7 T cell receptor beta chains presented below share a single source sample, sequenced in a study of blood T cell repertoires in COVID-19. Only in-frame clones appear in the TCRdb table, and some are missing; sequencing was by immunoSEQ multiplex PCR. The data hold 140,000 or so clones, with about 80% observed a single time. Sequencing was done on a sample of PBMCs or T cells enriched from blood (not recorded which). The receptors originated from a woman younger than 35 who had been exposed to COVID-19.

This clone has a handful of counts. The CDR3 sequence: CSGKHPTNEKLFF. CDR3 in DNA: TGCAGCGGAAAACATCCAACTAATGAAAAACTGTTTTTT. The chain combines TRBV29-1 with TRBJ1-4; no reliable D call. V was clipped by 7 bases and J by 0 bases, with 9 bases between them. CDR1 and CDR2 from the germline V gene are SQVTM and ANQGSEA. The CDR3 consists of 13 residues.

The chain couples TRBV24-1 to TRBJ1-2, with 8 bases aligning to TRBD1. With V trimmed by 6 bases and J by 7 bases, 9 bases remained unmatched. Germline CDR1 reads KGHDR; CDR2 reads SFDVKD. The length of the CDR3 is 14 residues. CDR3 DNA sequence: TGTGCCACCAGTCCACAGGGGGTCTCCGCTGGCTACACCTTC. As protein: CATSPQGVSAGYTF.

The V call is TRBV19, the J call TRBJ2-6; a weak D match, TRBD2 (6 bases). Germline V gene sequence: CDR1 LNHDA, CDR2 SQIVND (reference sequence). This CDR3 is built from 17 residues. Trimming shortened V by 3 bases and J by 0 bases, and 12 bases separated the two germline ends. The DNA of the CDR3 is TGTGCCAGTAGTATGGTCGGGGGAGCCTCTGGGGCCAACGTCCTGACTTTC. Its protein product is CASSMVGGASGANVLTF.

The chain combines TRBV11-2 with TRBJ2-2; 8 bases are shared with TRBD1. Germline CDR1 SGHAT, CDR2 FQNNGV. Losses at the gene ends were 5 bases for V and 2 bases for J; bases not matched to a gene: 7. The CDR3 is made up of 16 amino acids. Written as DNA, the CDR3 is TGTGCCAGCAGCGTAGGCAGGGGGCCCAACACCGGGGAGCTGTTTTTT. Its translation is CASSVGRGPNTGELFF.

The chain carries TRBV27 and TRBJ2-1; 8 bases are shared with TRBD1. The CDR3 is 12 amino acids. Germline V gene lookup returns CDR1 MNHEY and CDR2 SMNVEV (reference sequence). The V and J ends lost 7 bases and 5 bases, in that order; junction bases with no gene match: 1. The chain's CDR3 is CASTTGDNEQFF. In DNA form, the CDR3 reads TGTGCCAGCACGACAGGGGACAATGAGCAGTTCTTC.

The chain combines TRBV7-2 with TRBJ1-1; TRBD1 aligns across 10 bases. Germline CDR1 is SGHTA and CDR2 is FQGNSA. The CDR3 runs 15 residues. V lost 1 base to trimming and J lost 1 base; unmatched junction nucleotides: 0. The chain's CDR3 is CASSLGDRGNTEAFF. The CDR3 DNA reads TGTGCCAGCAGCTTAGGGGACAGGGGGAACACTGAAGCTTTCTTT.

This chain connects TRBV5-1 to TRBJ2-5; D remains ambiguous. Germline V CDR1 and CDR2: SGHRS, YFSETQ. The CDR3 has 11 amino acids. V gave up 5 bases and J gave up 2 bases, with 4 bases separating them. In DNA, the CDR3 is TGCGCCAGCAGGGCTCAAGAGACCCAGTACTTC. This translates into CASRAQETQYF. The full variable domain, with the rest looked up from reference TRBV5-1 and TRBJ2-5, is KAGVTQTPRYLIKTRGQQVTLSCSPISGHRSVSWYQQTPGQGLQFLFEYFSETQRNKGNFPGRFSGRQFSNSRSEMNVSTLELGDSALYLCASRAQETQYFGPGTRLLVL.